This T cell receptor (beta chain) emerged from a study of cytomegalovirus exposure and HLA in healthy donors. The assay was immunoSEQ multiplex PCR, and TCRdb's table has in-frame clones only and misses some. The table lists about 130,000 clones, roughly 89% of them singletons. The CDR3 runs 15 residues. The germline CDR1 and CDR2 sequences are SGHRS and YFSETQ. V was pared by 1 base and J by 6 bases, with 6 bases of the junction left unmatched. The chain links TRBV5-1 to TRBJ2-3; 9 positions agree with TRBD2. Sequencing was done on a sample of PBMCs. The clonotype comes from a woman under 30 in good health and CMV-seronegative. The CDR3 sequence is CASSLSSGGRDTQYF. The CDR3 DNA is TGCGCCAGCAGCTTGTCGAGCGGGGGGCGGGATACGCAGTATTTT.